This T cell receptor (beta chain) was recorded in a study of blood T cell repertoires in COVID-19. Whole-study context: Sources were T cells, B-cell-depleted T cells, or PBMCs; the material itself was cDNA or gDNA.

Authors' processing steps: Amplification from reference gene primers served as the basis for estimated nucleated cell counts. Generated by immunoSEQ multiplex PCR, the TCRdb table keeps only in-frame clones and is missing some. The D gene and trimming were derived from the DNA, and the V and J assignments and clone size from that table. The top ten clones hold 3.5% to 5% of a sample with about 110,000 clones, over 60% of them seen once. J lost 1 base, V lost 5 bases, and 10 bases had no gene match. The CDR3 spans 16 residues. Germline V gene lookup returns CDR1 SEHNR and CDR2 FQNEAQ (reference sequence).

The chain carries TRBV7-9 and TRBJ2-7; the match to TRBD1 covers 8 bases. The TCR comes from a human donor in a cohort sampled during active or convalescent COVID-19. Sequencing used peripheral blood. The CDR3 loop is CASSAMWGTGSYEQYF. The CDR3 DNA follows: TGTGCCAGCAGCGCCATGTGGGGGACAGGTTCCTACGAGCAGTACTTC.